Included here is one T cell receptor beta chain sequence, with context. The antigen remains unidentified. The junction and the germline gene differ at one end; a read error may be behind it. TCRdb reprocessed the 5' RACE reads with MiXCR, giving one entry per CDR3 protein. The sample includes a few hundred thousand distinct CDR3 sequences, under 5% of them seen just once. This CDR3 is built from 17 residues. The germline gives CDR1 SGHTA, CDR2 FQGTGA. This sample is part of a study of T cells after yellow fever vaccination. Study-wide points: The secondary response showed a weaker magnitude and a faster peak, day 5 versus 15.

The TCR sequence derives from a man aged 18 to 29 who received the YFV17D yellow fever vaccine. The chain has TRBV7-3 and TRBJ2-3, with 8 bases fitting TRBD2. Material: PBMCs, obtained 5 days after the yellow fever booster vaccination. CDR3 DNA sequence: TGTGCCAGCAGCGCCCGGGGTAGCGGGGCTAGCACAGATTCGCAGTATTTT. Amino acids: CASSARGSGASTDSQYF.